These 2 T cell receptor beta chains share one sample of origin, sequenced in a study of technical replicates of blood from four donors. The method was immunoSEQ multiplex PCR; TCRdb's version includes in-frame clones alone and lacks a portion of them. This sample has roughly 65,000 clones; around 87% occur once, and the top ten carry around 5.1%. Sequencing input: PBMCs. Receptors were obtained from a human donor in good health. Some clones in this sample may be carry-over from other donors' samples.

The rearrangement uses TRBV10-3 and TRBJ2-3, with D hard to call. The CDR3 has 14 amino acids. Trimming stripped 2 bases from V and 4 bases from J, with 10 bases between. Germline V gene data show CDR1 as ENHRY and CDR2 as SYGVKD. The CDR3: CAISEDVRPDTQYF. In nucleotides, the CDR3 is TGTGCCATCAGTGAGGATGTCAGGCCAGATACGCAGTATTTT.

V and J are TRBV18 and TRBJ1-2, with 8 bases that match TRBD1. The CDR3 covers 16 residues. The V gene's germline CDR1 is KGHSH and CDR2 LQKENI. Germline trimming cut 6 bases from V and 6 bases from J; bases unmatched to any gene: 15. DNA for the CDR3: TGTGCCAGCTCTCCCTACAGGGGGGGAAAGGTCCATGGCTACACCTTC. This sequence encodes CASSPYRGGKVHGYTF.